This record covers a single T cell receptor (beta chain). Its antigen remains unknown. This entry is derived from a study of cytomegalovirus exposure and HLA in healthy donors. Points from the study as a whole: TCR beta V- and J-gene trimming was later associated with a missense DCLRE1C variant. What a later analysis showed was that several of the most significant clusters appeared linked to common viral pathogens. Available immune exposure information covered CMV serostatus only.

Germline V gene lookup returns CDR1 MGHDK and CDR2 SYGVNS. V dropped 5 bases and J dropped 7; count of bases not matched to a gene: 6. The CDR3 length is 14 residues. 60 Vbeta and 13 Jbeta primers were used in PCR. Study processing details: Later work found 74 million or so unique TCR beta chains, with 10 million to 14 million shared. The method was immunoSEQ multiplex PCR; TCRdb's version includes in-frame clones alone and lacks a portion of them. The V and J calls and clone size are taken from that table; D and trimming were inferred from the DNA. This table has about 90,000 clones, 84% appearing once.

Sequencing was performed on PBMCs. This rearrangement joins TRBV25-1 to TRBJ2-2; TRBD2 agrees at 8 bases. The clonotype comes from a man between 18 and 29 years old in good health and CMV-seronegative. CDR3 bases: TGTGCCAGCAGTATTATAGCGGGAAACGGGGAGCTGTTTTTT. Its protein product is CASSIIAGNGELFF.